Reported below is one T cell receptor beta chain. Its antigen is not identified. Germline V gene sequence: CDR1 KGHSY, CDR2 FQNENV. CDR3 length: 13 amino acids. V lost 4 bases and J 2 bases, leaving 9 bases between the germline ends. At deep level, the assay was performed. Sorted-subset replicate PCR reactions were performed with approximately 190 ng DNA, corresponding to roughly 30,000 T cell genomes. Measured with immunoSEQ multiplex PCR; TCRdb has only the in-frame clones, and not every one. Counted here are about 700,000 clones, roughly 70% occurring once; the ten biggest clones make up 1.5% to 2%. This record belongs to a study of shared clonotypes between healthy human individuals. Overall study: Donors, aged 18 to 49, were a couple of women and a few men. Study conclusions and caveats: Approximately 4.6% of naive CD4 clonotypes were shared across a handful of donors.

The chain combines TRBV16 with TRBJ2-7; D may correspond to TRBD1 or TRBD2 (5 bases each). The receptor's source is a woman between 25 and 40 years old in good health. Specimen: memory CD4+ T cells sorted from blood. Subset given: CD45RA-negative fraction. The CDR3 region has the DNA TGTGCCAGCAGCCGCTGGGGACCCTACGAGCAGTACTTC. This codes for CASSRWGPYEQYF.